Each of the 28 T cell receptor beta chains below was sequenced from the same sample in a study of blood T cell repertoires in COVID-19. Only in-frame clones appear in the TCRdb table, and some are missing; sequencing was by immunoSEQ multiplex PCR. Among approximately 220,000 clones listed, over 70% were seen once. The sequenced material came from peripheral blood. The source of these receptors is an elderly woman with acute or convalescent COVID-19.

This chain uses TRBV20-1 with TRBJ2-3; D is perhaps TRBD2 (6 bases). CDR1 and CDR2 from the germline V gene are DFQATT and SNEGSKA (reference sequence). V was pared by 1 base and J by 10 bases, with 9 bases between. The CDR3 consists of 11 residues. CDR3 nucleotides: TGCAGTGCTAGAGTGCGGGACGCGCAGTATTTT. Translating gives CSARVRDAQYF.

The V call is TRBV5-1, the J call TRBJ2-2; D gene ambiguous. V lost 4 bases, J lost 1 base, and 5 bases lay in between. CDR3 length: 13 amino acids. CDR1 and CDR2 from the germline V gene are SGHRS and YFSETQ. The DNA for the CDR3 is TGCGCCAGCAGCGCAGGGAACACCGGGGAGCTGTTTTTT. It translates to CASSAGNTGELFF.

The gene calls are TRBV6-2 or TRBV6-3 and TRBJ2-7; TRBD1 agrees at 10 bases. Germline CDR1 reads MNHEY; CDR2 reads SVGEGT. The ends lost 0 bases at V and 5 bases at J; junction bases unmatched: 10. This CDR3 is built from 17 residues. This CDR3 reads CASSYSSDRGRPHEQYF. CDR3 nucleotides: TGTGCCAGCAGTTACTCCAGCGACAGGGGGCGCCCCCACGAGCAGTACTTC.

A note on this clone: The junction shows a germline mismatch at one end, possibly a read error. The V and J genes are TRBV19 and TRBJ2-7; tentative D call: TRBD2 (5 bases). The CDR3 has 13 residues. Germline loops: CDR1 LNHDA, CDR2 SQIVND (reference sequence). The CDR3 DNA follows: TGTGCGAGTCGCGGGCTATCCTCCCACGAGCAGTACTTC. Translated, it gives CASRGLSSHEQYF.

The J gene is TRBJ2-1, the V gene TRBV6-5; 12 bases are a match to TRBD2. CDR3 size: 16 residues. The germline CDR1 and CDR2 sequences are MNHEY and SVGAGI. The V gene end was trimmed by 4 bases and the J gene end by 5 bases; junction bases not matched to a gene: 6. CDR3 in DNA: TGTGCCAGCAGTTTTACTAGCGGGAGGCCAAACAATGAGCAGTTCTTC. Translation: CASSFTSGRPNNEQFF.

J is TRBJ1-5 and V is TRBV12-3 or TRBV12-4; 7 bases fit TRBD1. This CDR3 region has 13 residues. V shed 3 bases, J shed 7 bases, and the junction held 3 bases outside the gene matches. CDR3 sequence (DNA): TGTGCCAGCAGTTTGGGACAGATCCAGCCCCAGCATTTT. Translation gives CASSLGQIQPQHF.

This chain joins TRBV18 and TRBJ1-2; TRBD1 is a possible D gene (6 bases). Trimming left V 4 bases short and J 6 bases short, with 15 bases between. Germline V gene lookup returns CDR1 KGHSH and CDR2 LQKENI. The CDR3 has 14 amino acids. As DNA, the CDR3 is TGTGCCAGCTCACAGGACAGCATTTACAATGGCTACACCTTC. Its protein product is CASSQDSIYNGYTF.

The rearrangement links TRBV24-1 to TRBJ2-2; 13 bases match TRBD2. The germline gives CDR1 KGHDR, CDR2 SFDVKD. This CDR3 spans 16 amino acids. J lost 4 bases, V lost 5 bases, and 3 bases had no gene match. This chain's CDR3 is CATSGGLAGITGELFF. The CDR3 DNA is TGTGCCACCAGTGGGGGACTAGCGGGGATCACCGGGGAGCTGTTTTTT.

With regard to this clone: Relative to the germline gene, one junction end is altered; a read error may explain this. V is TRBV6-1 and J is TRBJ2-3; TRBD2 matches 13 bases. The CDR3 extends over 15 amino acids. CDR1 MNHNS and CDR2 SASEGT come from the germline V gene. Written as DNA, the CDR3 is TGTGCCAGCAGTGAGTCGTCTAGGGGACTAGCGGGACCGGATTTT. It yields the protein CASSESSRGLAGPDF.

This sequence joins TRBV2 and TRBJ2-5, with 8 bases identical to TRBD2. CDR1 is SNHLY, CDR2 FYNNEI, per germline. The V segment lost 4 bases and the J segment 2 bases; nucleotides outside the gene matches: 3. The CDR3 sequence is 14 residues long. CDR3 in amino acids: CASSGGGTQETQYF. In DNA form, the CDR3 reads TGTGCCAGCAGTGGCGGGGGGACTCAAGAGACCCAGTACTTC. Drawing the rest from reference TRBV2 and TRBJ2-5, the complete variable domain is EPEVTQTPSHQVTQMGQEVILRCVPISNHLYFYWYRQILGQKVEFLVSFYNNEISEKSEIFDDQFSVERPDGSNFTLKIRSTKLEDSAMYFCASSGGGTQETQYFGPGTRLLVL.

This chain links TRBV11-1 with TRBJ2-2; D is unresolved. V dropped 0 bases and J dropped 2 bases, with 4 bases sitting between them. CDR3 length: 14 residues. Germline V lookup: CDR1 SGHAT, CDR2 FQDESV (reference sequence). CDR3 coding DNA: TGTGCCAGCAGCTTAGCGCGAAACACCGGGGAGCTGTTTTTT. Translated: CASSLARNTGELFF.

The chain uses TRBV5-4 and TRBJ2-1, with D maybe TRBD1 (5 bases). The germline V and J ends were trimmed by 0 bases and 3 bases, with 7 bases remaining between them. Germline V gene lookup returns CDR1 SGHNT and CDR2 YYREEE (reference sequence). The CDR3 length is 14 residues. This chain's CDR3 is CASSLGTNYNEQFF. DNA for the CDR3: TGTGCCAGCAGCTTGGGGACAAACTACAATGAGCAGTTCTTC.

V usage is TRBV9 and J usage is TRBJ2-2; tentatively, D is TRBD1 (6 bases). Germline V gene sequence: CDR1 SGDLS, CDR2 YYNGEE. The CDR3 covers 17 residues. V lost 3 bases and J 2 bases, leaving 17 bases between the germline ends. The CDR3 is CASSARNRDPNTGELFF. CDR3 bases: TGTGCCAGCAGCGCACGGAACAGGGACCCAAACACCGGGGAGCTGTTTTTT.

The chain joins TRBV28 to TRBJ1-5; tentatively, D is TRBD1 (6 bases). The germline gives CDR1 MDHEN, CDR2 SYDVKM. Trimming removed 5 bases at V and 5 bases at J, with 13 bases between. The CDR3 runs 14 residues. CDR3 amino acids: CASSEGDTYQPQHF. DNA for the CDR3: TGTGCCAGCAGTGAGGGGGACACCTATCAGCCCCAGCATTTT.

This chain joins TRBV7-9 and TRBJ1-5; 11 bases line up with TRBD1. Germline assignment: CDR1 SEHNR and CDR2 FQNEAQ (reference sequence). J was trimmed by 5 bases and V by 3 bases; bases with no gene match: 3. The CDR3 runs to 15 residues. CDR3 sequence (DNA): TGTGCCAGCAGCTTGGGGACAGGGGGATATCAGCCCCAGCATTTT. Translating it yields CASSLGTGGYQPQHF.

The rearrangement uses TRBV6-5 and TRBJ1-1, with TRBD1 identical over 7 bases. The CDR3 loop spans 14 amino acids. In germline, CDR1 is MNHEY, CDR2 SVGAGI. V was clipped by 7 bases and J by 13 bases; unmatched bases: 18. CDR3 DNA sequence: TGTGCCAGCATGAGCCGCGACAGGGATGGGGAGGTTTTCTTT. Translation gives CASMSRDRDGEVFF.

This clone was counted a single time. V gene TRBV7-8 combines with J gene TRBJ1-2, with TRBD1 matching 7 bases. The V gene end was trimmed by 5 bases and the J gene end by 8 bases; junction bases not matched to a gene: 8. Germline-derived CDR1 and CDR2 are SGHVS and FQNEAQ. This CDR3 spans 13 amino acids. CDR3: CASSRTGWEGYTF. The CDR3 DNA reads TGTGCCAGCAGCCGGACAGGATGGGAAGGCTACACCTTC. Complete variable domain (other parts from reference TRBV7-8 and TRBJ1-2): GAGVSQSPRYKVAKRGQDVALRCDPISGHVSLFWYQQALGQGPEFLTYFQNEAQLDKSGLPSDRFFAERPEGSVSTLKIQRTQQEDSAVYLCASSRTGWEGYTFGSGTRLTVV.

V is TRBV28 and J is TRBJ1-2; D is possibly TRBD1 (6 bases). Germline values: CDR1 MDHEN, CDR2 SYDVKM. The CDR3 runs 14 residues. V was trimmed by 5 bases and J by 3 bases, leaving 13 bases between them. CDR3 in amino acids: CASSRQALDYGYTF. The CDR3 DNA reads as TGTGCCAGCAGTCGACAGGCGCTCGACTATGGCTACACCTTC.

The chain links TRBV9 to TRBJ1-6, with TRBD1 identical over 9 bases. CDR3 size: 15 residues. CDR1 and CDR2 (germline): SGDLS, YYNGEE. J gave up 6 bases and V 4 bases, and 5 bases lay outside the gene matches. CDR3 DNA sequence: TGTGCCAGCAGCCCACAGGGGGCTTCTAATTCACCCCTCCACTTT. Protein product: CASSPQGASNSPLHF.

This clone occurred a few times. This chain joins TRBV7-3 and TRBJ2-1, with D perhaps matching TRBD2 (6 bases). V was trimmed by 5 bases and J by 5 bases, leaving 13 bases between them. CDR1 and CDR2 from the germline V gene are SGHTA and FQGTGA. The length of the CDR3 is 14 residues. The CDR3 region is CASSIGTVNNEQFF. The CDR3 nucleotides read TGTGCCAGCAGCATCGGGACTGTAAACAATGAGCAGTTCTTC.

The chain's CDR3 is CASSVPGQSSYEQYF. CDR3 nucleotides: TGTGCCAGCAGCGTACCGGGACAGAGCTCCTACGAGCAGTACTTC. The chain joins TRBV6-5 to TRBJ2-7, with 7 bases that match TRBD1. With V trimmed by 6 bases and J by 0 bases, 8 bases remained unmatched. The CDR3 runs 15 residues. CDR1 and CDR2 (germline): MNHEY, SVGAGI.

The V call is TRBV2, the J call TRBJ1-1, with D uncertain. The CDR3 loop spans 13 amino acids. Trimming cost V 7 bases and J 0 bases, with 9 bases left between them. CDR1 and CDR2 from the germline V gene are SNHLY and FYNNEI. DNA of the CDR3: TGTGCCAGCAAGACTTACTTGAACACTGAAGCTTTCTTT. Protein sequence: CASKTYLNTEAFF. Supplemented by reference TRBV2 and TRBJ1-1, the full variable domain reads EPEVTQTPSHQVTQMGQEVILRCVPISNHLYFYWYRQILGQKVEFLVSFYNNEISEKSEIFDDQFSVERPDGSNFTLKIRSTKLEDSAMYFCASKTYLNTEAFFGQGTRLTVV.

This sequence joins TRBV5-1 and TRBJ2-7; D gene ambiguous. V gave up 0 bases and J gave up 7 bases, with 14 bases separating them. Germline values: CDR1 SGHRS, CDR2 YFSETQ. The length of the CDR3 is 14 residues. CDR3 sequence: CASSLEVTTFEQYF. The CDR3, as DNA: TGCGCCAGCAGCTTGGAAGTGACAACGTTTGAGCAGTACTTC.

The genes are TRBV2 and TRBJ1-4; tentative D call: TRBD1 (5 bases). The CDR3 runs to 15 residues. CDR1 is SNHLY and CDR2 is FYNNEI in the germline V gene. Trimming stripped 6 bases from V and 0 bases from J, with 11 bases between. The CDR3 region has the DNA TGTGCCAGCAGGGCCGGGGGTGCAACTAATGAAAAACTGTTTTTT. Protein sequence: CASRAGGATNEKLFF.

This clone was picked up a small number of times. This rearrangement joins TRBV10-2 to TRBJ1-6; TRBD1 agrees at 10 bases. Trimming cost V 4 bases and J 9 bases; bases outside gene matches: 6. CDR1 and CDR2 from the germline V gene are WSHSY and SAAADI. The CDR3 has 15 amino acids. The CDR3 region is CASSAEGTGASPLHF. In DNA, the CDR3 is TGCGCCAGCAGTGCAGAAGGGACAGGGGCTTCACCCCTCCACTTT.

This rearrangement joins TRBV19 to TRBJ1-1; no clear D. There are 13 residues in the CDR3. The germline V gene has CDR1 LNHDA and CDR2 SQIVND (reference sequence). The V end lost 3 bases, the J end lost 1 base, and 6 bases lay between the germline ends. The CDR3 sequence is CASSILGNTEAFF. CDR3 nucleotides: TGTGCCAGTAGTATCCTAGGGAACACTGAAGCTTTCTTT. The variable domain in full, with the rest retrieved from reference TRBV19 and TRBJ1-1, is DGGITQSPKYLFRKEGQNVTLSCEQNLNHDAMYWYRQDPGQGLRLIYYSQIVNDFQKGDIAEGYSVSREKKESFPLTVTSAQKNPTAFYLCASSILGNTEAFFGQGTRLTVV.

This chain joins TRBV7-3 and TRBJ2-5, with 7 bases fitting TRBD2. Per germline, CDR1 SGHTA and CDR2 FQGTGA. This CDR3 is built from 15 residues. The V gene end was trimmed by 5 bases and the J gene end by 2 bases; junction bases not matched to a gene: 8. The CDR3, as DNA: TGTGCCAGCAGCAGATGGGCTAGCGGTCAAGAGACCCAGTACTTC. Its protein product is CASSRWASGQETQYF.

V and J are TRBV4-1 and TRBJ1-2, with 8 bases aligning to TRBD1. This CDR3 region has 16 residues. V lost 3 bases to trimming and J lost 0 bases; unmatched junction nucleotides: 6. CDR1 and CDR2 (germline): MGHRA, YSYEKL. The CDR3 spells CASSHGQGPTNYGYTF. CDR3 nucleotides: TGCGCCAGCAGCCACGGACAGGGACCTACTAACTATGGCTACACCTTC.